A selection of T cell receptor beta chains follows, all from one sample in a study of human T cells and chemical hapten exposure. MiXCR, applied by TCRdb to the RACE reads, yields one record per CDR3 protein. In the table there are about 290,000 distinct CDR3 sequences, roughly 8% of which are singletons. The source material was whole blood, sampled in connection with sensitization to the hapten diphenylcyclopropenone (DPC). These receptors were taken from a man between 18 and 29 years old with alopecia areata. Some clones in this sample may be carry-over from other donors' samples. Each CDR3 is given with its conserved first and last residue. The D gene is left open where the match is weak. Expanded clones get a size class; other rows say once, few or many, or leave the size out.

>-|TRBV11-3|-|TRBJ2-3
TGTGCCAGCAGCCCTGGACTCAGCACAGATACGCAGTATTTT
CASSPGLSTDTQYF
>many|TRBV4-3|-|TRBJ1-5
TGCGCCAGCAGCCAAGAGAGTCTGGGTCAGCCCCAGCATTTT
CASSQESLGQPQHF
>few|TRBV10-2|-|TRBJ1-2
TGCGCCAGCACTGGGCCGGGACTCCTAGGCTACACCTTC
CASTGPGLLGYTF
>few|TRBV14|-|TRBJ2-1
TGTGCCAGCAGCCAAGCATGGGTCAGCCCGCATGAGCAGTTCTTC
CASSQAWVSPHEQFF
>-|TRBV7-9|-|TRBJ2-7
TGTGCCAGCAGCCCCGACGGTCGGGGGACAGCCAGCTCCTACGAGCAGTACTTC
CASSPDGRGTASSYEQYF
>many|TRBV15|-|TRBJ2-6
TGTGCCACCAGCAGAGATTTCTCTGGGGCCAACGTCCTGACTTTC
CATSRDFSGANVLTF
>few|TRBV7-3|TRBD1|TRBJ1-2
TGTGCCAGCAGCCCCGGGACAGGGGGCTCTTCTGGCTACACCTTC
CASSPGTGGSSGYTF
>many|TRBV7-9|TRBD1|TRBJ2-5
TGTGCCAGCAGCTTAGCAGAGGGGGCTCGGGAGACCCAGTACTTC
CASSLAEGARETQYF
>-|TRBV6-5|-|TRBJ1-5
TGTGCCAGCAGCCGGGATCAGGTCAATCAGCCCCAGCATTTT
CASSRDQVNQPQHF
>-|TRBV7-9|-|TRBJ2-2
TGTGCCAGCAGCTCGACGGGCTCCCCCGGGGAGCTGTTTTTT
CASSSTGSPGELFF
>many|TRBV10-3|TRBD1|TRBJ2-3
TGTGCCATCAGCGGAGGACAGGGAGGCACAGATACGCAGTATTTT
CAISGGQGGTDTQYF
>many|TRBV11-2|-|TRBJ1-2
TGTGCCAGCAGCTTAGCGTACGACAGAAGTAACTATGGCTACACCTTC
CASSLAYDRSNYGYTF
>few|TRBV9|TRBD1|TRBJ2-7
TGTGCCAGCAGCCCCGACCCGGCCGGGACAGGCGGCGAGCAGTACTTC
CASSPDPAGTGGEQYF
>many|TRBV6-2/TRBV6-3|-|TRBJ2-5
TGTGCCAGCAGCCCTCCAGGGGACCAAGAGACCCAGTACTTC
CASSPPGDQETQYF
>many|TRBV7-2|TRBD1|TRBJ2-1
TGTGCCAGCAGCTTAGGACAGGGGAGAGATGAGCAGTTCTTC
CASSLGQGRDEQFF
>many|TRBV4-3|-|TRBJ1-2
TGCGCCAGCAGCCAAGCTCCAGGTTGGGACGGCTACACCTTC
CASSQAPGWDGYTF
>-|TRBV9|TRBD1|TRBJ1-6
TGTGCCAGCAGCTTTCGACAGGGGAGCTCCTATAATTCACCCCTCCACTTT
CASSFRQGSSYNSPLHF
>-|TRBV12-3/TRBV12-4|TRBD1|TRBJ2-5
TGTGCCAGCAAAGGATTGGGACAGGTTGAAGAGACCCAGTACTTC
CASKGLGQVEETQYF
>few|TRBV6-5|TRBD1|TRBJ2-7
TGTGCCAGCAGACAGGGGGCTTTCTACGAGCAGTACTTC
CASRQGAFYEQYF
>many|TRBV5-6|TRBD1|TRBJ1-2
TGTGCCAGCAGCCCGGACAGGGACTATGGCTACACCTTC
CASSPDRDYGYTF
>-|TRBV24-1|-|TRBJ1-1
TGTGCCACCAGTGACCCTTCGCACAGCGCCCAAAACACTGAAGCTTTCTTT
CATSDPSHSAQNTEAFF
>few|TRBV2|TRBD1|TRBJ1-2
TGTGCCAGCAGTAGAACCGGGACAGAACTCTATGGCTACACCTTC
CASSRTGTELYGYTF
>few|TRBV5-1|-|TRBJ1-1
TGCGCCAGCAGCTTGAATCTGGGTCGTGAAGCTTTCTTT
CASSLNLGREAFF
>-|TRBV5-5|-|TRBJ2-1
TGTGCCAGCAGCTTGGGGACTTCGTGGAGCAATGAGCAGTTCTTC
CASSLGTSWSNEQFF
>many|TRBV10-3|-|TRBJ2-2
TGTGCCATCAGTGATCCCTATCGGAGGGGGACCGGGGAGCTGTTTTTT
CAISDPYRRGTGELFF
>-|TRBV6-6|TRBD1|TRBJ1-2
TGTGCCAGCAGTTACAACAGGGGTCGAGATGGCTACACCTTC
CASSYNRGRDGYTF
>few|TRBV7-9|-|TRBJ2-2
TGTGCCAGCAGCTCTACGAACCGGGACGGGGAGCTGTTTTTT
CASSSTNRDGELFF
>-|TRBV7-9|TRBD1|TRBJ2-7
TGTGCCAGCAGCTTCCGGGACAGACCCTACGAGCAGTACTTC
CASSFRDRPYEQYF
>many|TRBV5-4|-|TRBJ1-2
TGTGCCAGCAGCTCGCACGGCGGGGCCCTTAACTATGGCTACACCTTC
CASSSHGGALNYGYTF
>-|TRBV7-3|TRBD1|TRBJ1-1
TGTGCCAGCAGCTTAGTCGGACAGGGGGTCACTGAAGCTTTCTTT
CASSLVGQGVTEAFF
>-|TRBV9|-|TRBJ1-1
TGTGCCAGCAGCCGGGCCGGGACGCTGAACACTGAAGCTTTCTTT
CASSRAGTLNTEAFF
>-|TRBV2|-|TRBJ2-5
TGTGCCAGCAGTGAAGCCCCCCAAGAGACCCAGTACTTC
CASSEAPQETQYF
>-|TRBV20-1|-|TRBJ2-3
TGCAGTGCTAGAGAACGGTATAGCACAGATACGCAGTATTTT
CSARERYSTDTQYF
>-|TRBV20-1|-|TRBJ2-7
TGCAGTGCTCCCTCTGTCCAGGGGCCCCACGAGCAGTACTTC
CSAPSVQGPHEQYF
>-|TRBV5-1|-|TRBJ2-6
TGCGCCAGCGGTATAGCCCGGGGGGCCGGCTCTGGGGCCAACGTCCTGACTTTC
CASGIARGAGSGANVLTF
>many|TRBV5-4|-|TRBJ1-1
TGTGCCAGCAGCCCGGATGAGGCTGAAGCTTTCTTT
CASSPDEAEAFF
>-|TRBV20-1|-|TRBJ2-3
TGCAGTGCGGGGGCCGGGGGAGTCGAAAATACGCAGTATTTT
CSAGAGGVENTQYF